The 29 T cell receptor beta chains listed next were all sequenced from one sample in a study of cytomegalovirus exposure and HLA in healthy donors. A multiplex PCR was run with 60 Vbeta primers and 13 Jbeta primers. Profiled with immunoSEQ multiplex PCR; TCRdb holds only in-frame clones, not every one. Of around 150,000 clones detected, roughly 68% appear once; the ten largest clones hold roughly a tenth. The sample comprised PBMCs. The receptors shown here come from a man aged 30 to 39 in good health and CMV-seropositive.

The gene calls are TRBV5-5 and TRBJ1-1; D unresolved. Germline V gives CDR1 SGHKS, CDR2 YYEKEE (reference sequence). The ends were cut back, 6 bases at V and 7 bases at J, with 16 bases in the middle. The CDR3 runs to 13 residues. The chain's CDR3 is CASKTVMRDEAFF. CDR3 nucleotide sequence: TGTGCCAGCAAAACGGTCATGCGGGATGAAGCTTTCTTT. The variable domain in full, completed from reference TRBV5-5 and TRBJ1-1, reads DAGVTQSPTHLIKTRGQQVTLRCSPISGHKSVSWYQQVLGQGPQFIFQYYEKEERGRGNFPDRFSARQFPNYSSELNVNALLLGDSALYLCASKTVMRDEAFFGQGTRLTVV.

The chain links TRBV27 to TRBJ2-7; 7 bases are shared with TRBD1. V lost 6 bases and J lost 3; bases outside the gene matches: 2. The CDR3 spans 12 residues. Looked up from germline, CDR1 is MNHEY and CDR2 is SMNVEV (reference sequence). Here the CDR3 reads CASSRDSYEQYF. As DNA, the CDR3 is TGTGCCAGCAGCCGGGACAGCTACGAGCAGTACTTC.

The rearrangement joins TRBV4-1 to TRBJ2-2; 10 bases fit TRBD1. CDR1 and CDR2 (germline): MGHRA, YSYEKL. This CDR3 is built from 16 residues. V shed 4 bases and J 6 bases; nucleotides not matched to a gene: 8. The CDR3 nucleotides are TGCGCCAGCAGCCGCTTGGGACAGGGGATTGCCGGGGAGCTGTTTTTT. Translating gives CASSRLGQGIAGELFF.

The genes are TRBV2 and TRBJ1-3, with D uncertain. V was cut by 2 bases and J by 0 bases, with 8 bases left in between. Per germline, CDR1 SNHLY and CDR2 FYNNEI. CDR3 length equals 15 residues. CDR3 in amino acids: CASSEQASSGNTIYF. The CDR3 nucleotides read TGTGCCAGCAGTGAACAGGCAAGCTCTGGAAACACCATATATTTT.

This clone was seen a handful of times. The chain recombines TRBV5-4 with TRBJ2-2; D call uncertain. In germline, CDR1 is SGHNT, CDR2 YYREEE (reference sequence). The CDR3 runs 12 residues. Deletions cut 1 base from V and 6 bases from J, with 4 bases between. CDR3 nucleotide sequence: TGTGCCAGCAGCTTGTACTCCGGGGAGCTGTTTTTT. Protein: CASSLYSGELFF. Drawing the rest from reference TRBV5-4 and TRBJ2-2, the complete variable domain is ETGVTQSPTHLIKTRGQQVTLRCSSQSGHNTVSWYQQALGQGPQFIFQYYREEENGRGNFPPRFSGLQFPNYSSELNVNALELDDSALYLCASSLYSGELFFGEGSRLTVL.

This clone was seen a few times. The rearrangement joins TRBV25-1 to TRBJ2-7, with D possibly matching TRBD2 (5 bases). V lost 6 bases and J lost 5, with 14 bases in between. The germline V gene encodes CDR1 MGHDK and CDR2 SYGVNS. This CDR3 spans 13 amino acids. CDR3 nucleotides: TGTGCCAGCAGCCCATATGCGGGTAACGAGCAGTACTTC. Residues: CASSPYAGNEQYF.

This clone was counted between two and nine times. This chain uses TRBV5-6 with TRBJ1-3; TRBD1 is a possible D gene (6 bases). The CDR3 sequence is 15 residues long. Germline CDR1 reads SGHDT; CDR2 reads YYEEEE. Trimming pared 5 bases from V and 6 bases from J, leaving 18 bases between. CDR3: CASSWDMALENTIYF. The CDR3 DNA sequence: TGTGCCAGCAGTTGGGACATGGCTCTCGAAAACACCATATATTTT. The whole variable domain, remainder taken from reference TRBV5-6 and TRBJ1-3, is DAGVTQSPTHLIKTRGQQVTLRCSPKSGHDTVSWYQQALGQGPQFIFQYYEEEERQRGNFPDRFSGHQFPNYSSELNVNALLLGDSALYLCASSWDMALENTIYFGEGSWLTVV.

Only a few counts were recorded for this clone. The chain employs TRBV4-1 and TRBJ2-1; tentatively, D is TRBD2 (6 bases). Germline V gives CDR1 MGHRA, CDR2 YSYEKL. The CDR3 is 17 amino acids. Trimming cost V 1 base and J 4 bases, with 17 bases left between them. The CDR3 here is CASSQGRGERRYNEQFF. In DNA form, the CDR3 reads TGCGCCAGCAGCCAAGGTCGCGGGGAGCGCCGATACAATGAGCAGTTCTTC.

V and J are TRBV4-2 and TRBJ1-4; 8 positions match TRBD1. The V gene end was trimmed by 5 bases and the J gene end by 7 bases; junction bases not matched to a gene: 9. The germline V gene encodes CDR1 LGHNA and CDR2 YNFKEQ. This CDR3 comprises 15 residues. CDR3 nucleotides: TGTGCCAGCAGCGCCAACCAGGGGGCGGGTGAAAAACTGTTTTTT. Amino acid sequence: CASSANQGAGEKLFF.

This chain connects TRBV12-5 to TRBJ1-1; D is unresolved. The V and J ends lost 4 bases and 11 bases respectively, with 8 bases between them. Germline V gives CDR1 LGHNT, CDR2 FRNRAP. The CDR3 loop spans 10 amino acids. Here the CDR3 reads CASGSERAFF. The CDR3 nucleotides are TGTGCTAGTGGTTCCGAACGGGCTTTCTTT.

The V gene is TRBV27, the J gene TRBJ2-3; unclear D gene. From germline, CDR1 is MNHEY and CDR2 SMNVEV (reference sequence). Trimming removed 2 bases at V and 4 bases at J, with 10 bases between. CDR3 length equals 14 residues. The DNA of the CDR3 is TGTGCCAGCAGTTTAATGTTTCGCGCAGATACGCAGTATTTT. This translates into CASSLMFRADTQYF.

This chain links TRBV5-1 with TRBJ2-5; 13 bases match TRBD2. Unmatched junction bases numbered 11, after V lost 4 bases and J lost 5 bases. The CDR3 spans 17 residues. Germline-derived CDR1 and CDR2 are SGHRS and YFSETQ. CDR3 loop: CASSRTSGRTLGETQYF. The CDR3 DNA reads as TGCGCCAGCAGCAGGACTAGCGGGAGAACTCTAGGGGAGACCCAGTACTTC.

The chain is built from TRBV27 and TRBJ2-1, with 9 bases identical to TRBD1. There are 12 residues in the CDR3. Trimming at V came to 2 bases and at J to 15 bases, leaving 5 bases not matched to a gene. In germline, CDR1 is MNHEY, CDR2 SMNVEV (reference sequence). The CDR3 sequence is CASSLIGDRVFF. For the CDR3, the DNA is TGTGCCAGCAGTTTAATAGGGGACAGGGTGTTCTTC.

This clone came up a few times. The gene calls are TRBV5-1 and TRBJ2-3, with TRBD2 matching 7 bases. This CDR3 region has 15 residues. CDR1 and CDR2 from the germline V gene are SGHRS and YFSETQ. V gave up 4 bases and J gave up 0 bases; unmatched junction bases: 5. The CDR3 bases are TGCGCCAGCAGCCCTATTAGCGGGAGCACAGATACGCAGTATTTT. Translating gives CASSPISGSTDTQYF.

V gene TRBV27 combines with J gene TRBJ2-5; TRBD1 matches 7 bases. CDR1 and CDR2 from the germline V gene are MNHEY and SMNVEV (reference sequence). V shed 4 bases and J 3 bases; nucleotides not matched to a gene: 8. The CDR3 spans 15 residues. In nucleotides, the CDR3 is TGTGCCAGCAGTTCTACAGGGGTCGTGGAAGAGACCCAGTACTTC. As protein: CASSSTGVVEETQYF.

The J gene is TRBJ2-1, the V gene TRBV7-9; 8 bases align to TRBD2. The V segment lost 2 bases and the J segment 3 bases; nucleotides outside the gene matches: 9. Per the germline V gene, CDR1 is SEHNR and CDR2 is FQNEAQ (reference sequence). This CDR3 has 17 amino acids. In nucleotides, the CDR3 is TGTGCCAGCAGCTTACCCCTACTAGCGGCACTCTACAATGAGCAGTTCTTC. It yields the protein CASSLPLLAALYNEQFF.

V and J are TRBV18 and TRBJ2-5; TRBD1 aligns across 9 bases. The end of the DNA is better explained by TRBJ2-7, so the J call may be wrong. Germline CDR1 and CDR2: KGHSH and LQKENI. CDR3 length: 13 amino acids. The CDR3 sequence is CASSPGTGHEQYF. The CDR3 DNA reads TGTGCCAGCTCACCAGGGACAGGGCACGAGCAGTACTTC.

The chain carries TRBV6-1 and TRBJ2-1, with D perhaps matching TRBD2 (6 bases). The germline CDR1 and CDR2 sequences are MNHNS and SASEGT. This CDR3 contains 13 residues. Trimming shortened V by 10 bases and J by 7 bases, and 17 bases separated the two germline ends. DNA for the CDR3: TGTGCCACCAGGCTGGTAGGGAGGAATGAGCAGTTCTTC. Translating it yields CATRLVGRNEQFF.

DNA for the CDR3: TGTGCCAGCTCACCCTCACAGCAAGAGACCCAGTACTTC. It codes for CASSPSQQETQYF. The chain has TRBV18 and TRBJ2-5, with D hard to call. Germline V lookup: CDR1 KGHSH, CDR2 LQKENI. The CDR3 runs to 13 residues. Trimming removed 3 bases from V and 2 bases from J, with 7 bases in between.

This CDR3 is CASSLGLLTGGETQYF. CDR3 DNA: TGTGCCAGCAGCTTGGGTCTGCTCACGGGAGGGGAGACCCAGTACTTC. The J gene is TRBJ2-5, the V gene TRBV5-5; TRBD2 agrees at 8 bases. This CDR3 is built from 16 residues. Germline V gives CDR1 SGHKS, CDR2 YYEKEE (reference sequence). The V gene end was trimmed by 0 bases and the J gene end by 5 bases; junction bases not matched to a gene: 9.

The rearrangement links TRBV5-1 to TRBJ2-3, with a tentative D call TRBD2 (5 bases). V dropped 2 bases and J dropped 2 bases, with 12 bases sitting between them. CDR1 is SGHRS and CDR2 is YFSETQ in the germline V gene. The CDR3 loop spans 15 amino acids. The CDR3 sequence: CASSLKLVNTDTQYF. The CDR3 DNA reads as TGCGCCAGCAGCTTAAAACTAGTGAACACAGATACGCAGTATTTT.

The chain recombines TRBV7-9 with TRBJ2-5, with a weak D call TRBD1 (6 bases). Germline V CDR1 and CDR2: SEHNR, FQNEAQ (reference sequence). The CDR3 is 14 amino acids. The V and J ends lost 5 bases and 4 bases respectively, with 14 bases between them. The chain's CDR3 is CASSPGQPGETQYF. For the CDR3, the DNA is TGTGCCAGCAGCCCCGGACAGCCGGGAGAGACCCAGTACTTC.

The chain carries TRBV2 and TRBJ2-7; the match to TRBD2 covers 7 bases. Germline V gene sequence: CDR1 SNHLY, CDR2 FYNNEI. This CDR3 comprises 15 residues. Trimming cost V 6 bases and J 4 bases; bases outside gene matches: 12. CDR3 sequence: CASSATVGGFYEQYF. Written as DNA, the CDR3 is TGTGCCAGCAGCGCGACAGTGGGAGGGTTTTACGAGCAGTACTTC.

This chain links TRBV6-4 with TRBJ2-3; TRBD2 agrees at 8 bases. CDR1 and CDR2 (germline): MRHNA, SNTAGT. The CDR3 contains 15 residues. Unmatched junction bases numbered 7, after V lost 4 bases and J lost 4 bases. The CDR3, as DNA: TGTGCCAGCAGTGCGATGGCGGGAGGCTCAGATACGCAGTATTTT. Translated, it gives CASSAMAGGSDTQYF.

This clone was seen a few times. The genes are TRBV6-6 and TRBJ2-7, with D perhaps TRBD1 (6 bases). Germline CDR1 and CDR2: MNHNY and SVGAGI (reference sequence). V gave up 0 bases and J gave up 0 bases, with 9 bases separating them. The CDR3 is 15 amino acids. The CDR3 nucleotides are TGTGCCAGCAGTTACTCCACAGGGAGCTCCTACGAGCAGTACTTC. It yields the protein CASSYSTGSSYEQYF.

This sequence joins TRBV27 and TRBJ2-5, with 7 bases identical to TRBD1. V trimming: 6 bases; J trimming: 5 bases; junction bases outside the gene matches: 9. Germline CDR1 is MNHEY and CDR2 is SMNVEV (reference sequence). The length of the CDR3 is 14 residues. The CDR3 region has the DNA TGTGCCAGCAGGACGTCCGGGACAGTGGAGACCCAGTACTTC. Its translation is CASRTSGTVETQYF.

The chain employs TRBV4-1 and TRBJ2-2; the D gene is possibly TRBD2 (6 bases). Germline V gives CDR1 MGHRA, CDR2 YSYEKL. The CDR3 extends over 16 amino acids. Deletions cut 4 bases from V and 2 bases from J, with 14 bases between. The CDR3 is CASSRVAGTNTGELFF. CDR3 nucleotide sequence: TGCGCCAGCAGCCGGGTCGCGGGGACCAACACCGGGGAGCTGTTTTTT.

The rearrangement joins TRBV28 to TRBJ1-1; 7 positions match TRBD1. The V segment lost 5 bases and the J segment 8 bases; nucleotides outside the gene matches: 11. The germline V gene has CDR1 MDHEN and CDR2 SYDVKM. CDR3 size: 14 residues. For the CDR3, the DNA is TGTGCCAGCAGTCCGGGACAGAAGGGAACCGAAGCTTTCTTT. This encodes CASSPGQKGTEAFF.

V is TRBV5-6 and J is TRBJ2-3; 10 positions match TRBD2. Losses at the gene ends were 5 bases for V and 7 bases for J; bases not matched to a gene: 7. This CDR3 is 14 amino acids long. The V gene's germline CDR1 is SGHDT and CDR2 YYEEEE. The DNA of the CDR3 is TGTGCCAGCAGTATAGCGGGAGGAATAAATACGCAGTATTTT. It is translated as CASSIAGGINTQYF.